Below are 27 T cell receptor beta chains sequenced from a single sample in a study of shared clonotypes between healthy human individuals. Clones were sequenced by immunoSEQ multiplex PCR, and TCRdb holds only the in-frame ones, with some missing. The sample includes 2 million to 3 million clones, around nine tenths of them seen just once. Sequenced material: naive CD4+ T cells sorted from blood. Subset noted: CD45RA+ positively selected. The receptors derive from a man between 18 and 29 years old in good health.

This clone was counted between two and nine times. This rearrangement joins TRBV5-6 to TRBJ2-7; possibly TRBD1 for D (6 bases). Germline CDR1 is SGHDT and CDR2 is YYEEEE. CDR3 length: 12 amino acids. Trimming left V 3 bases short and J 3 bases short, with 7 bases between. The DNA of the CDR3 is TGTGCCAGCAGCTGGGACAACTACGAGCAGTACTTC. Translating it yields CASSWDNYEQYF.

The V call is TRBV18, the J call TRBJ2-1; TRBD2 matches at 16 bases. Germline CDR1 KGHSH, CDR2 LQKENI. The CDR3 length is 16 residues. V trimming: 3 bases; J trimming: 7 bases; junction bases outside the gene matches: 3. The CDR3 spells CASSPLGLAGGNEQFF. CDR3 coding DNA: TGTGCCAGCTCACCGTTGGGACTAGCGGGGGGGAATGAGCAGTTCTTC.

This rearrangement joins TRBV2 to TRBJ2-7; D tentatively reads TRBD1 or TRBD2 (6 bases each). Trimming pared 11 bases from V and 2 bases from J, leaving 19 bases between. Germline CDR1 and CDR2: SNHLY and FYNNEI. This CDR3 has 14 amino acids. The CDR3, as DNA: TGTGCCGGGGGGCCCACGGGGCAGCCCTACGAGCAGTACTTC. It codes for CAGGPTGQPYEQYF.

The chain recombines TRBV18 with TRBJ2-7; 15 nucleotides match TRBD2. V shed 6 bases and J 0 bases; nucleotides not matched to a gene: 15. The CDR3 is 20 amino acids. CDR1 and CDR2 (germline): KGHSH, LQKENI. The CDR3 is CASSPGAQGTSGRSSYEQYF. The CDR3 DNA follows: TGTGCCAGCTCCCCAGGGGCTCAGGGGACTAGCGGGAGGAGCTCCTACGAGCAGTACTTC.

The chain combines TRBV9 with TRBJ2-5; either TRBD1 or TRBD2 may fit D (5 bases each). V dropped 0 bases and J dropped 0 bases, with 9 bases sitting between them. This CDR3 is built from 15 residues. Per germline, CDR1 SGDLS and CDR2 YYNGEE. The CDR3 sequence: CASSVGGGYQETQYF. CDR3 DNA sequence: TGTGCCAGCAGCGTAGGTGGGGGATACCAAGAGACCCAGTACTTC.

The chain uses TRBV6-6 and TRBJ2-7; D unclear. Germline V gives CDR1 MNHNY, CDR2 SVGAGI (reference sequence). The V and J ends lost 4 bases and 3 bases respectively, with 7 bases between them. The CDR3 is made up of 12 amino acids. The CDR3 reads CASSLRFYEQYF. The CDR3 DNA follows: TGTGCCAGCAGTTTAAGATTCTACGAGCAGTACTTC.

The chain is built from TRBV7-2 and TRBJ1-5; no clear D. The CDR3 is 14 amino acids. The V end lost 2 bases, the J end lost 4 bases, and 9 bases lay between the germline ends. The germline V gene has CDR1 SGHTA and CDR2 FQGNSA. CDR3 DNA: TGTGCCAGCAGCTTACCGGAATCTAATCAGCCCCAGCATTTT. Its translation: CASSLPESNQPQHF.

The chain recombines TRBV6-6 with TRBJ1-4; TRBD1 matches 7 bases. This CDR3 region has 14 residues. From germline, CDR1 is MNHNY and CDR2 SVGAGI (reference sequence). Losses at the gene ends were 6 bases for V and 7 bases for J; bases not matched to a gene: 8. The CDR3 DNA is TGTGCCAGCAGGGCCGGGACAGTCACTGAAAAACTGTTTTTT. Residues: CASRAGTVTEKLFF.

This clone was counted once. This chain joins TRBV28 and TRBJ1-1; 9 bases agree with TRBD1. The CDR3 is made up of 15 amino acids. Per the germline V gene, CDR1 is MDHEN and CDR2 is SYDVKM. Unmatched junction bases numbered 6, after V lost 6 bases and J lost 1 base. The CDR3 DNA reads TGTGCCAGCAGGCCGCCGGGACAGGGGAACACTGAAGCTTTCTTT. Translated, it gives CASRPPGQGNTEAFF.

The rearrangement joins TRBV9 to TRBJ2-3; 11 bases are a match to TRBD1. This CDR3 contains 16 residues. The germline V gene has CDR1 SGDLS and CDR2 YYNGEE. V lost 1 base, J lost 3 bases, and 4 bases stayed unmatched. The CDR3 DNA follows: TGTGCCAGCAGCGTAATGGGGACAGGGGGAACAGATACGCAGTATTTT. This gives the protein CASSVMGTGGTDTQYF.

The chain carries TRBV4-1 and TRBJ1-2, with D unresolved. Trimming stripped 2 bases from V and 8 bases from J, with 24 bases between. Looked up from germline, CDR1 is MGHRA and CDR2 is YSYEKL. The CDR3 is 17 residues long. CDR3 sequence (DNA): TGCGCCAGCAGCCAAAGTACGGAGAGTGCTGGACCGGGGGGCTACACCTTC. Its translation is CASSQSTESAGPGGYTF.

J is TRBJ2-1 and V is TRBV5-1, with D tentatively TRBD1 (5 bases). There are 16 residues in the CDR3. V gave up 3 bases and J gave up 8 bases, with 21 bases separating them. CDR1 is SGHRS and CDR2 is YFSETQ in the germline V gene. The DNA of the CDR3 is TGCGCCAGCAGCTCAACTACAGGTAGAAGTATGGATGAGCAGTTCTTC. It is translated as CASSSTTGRSMDEQFF.

The V gene is TRBV19, the J gene TRBJ2-7, with 7 bases lining up with TRBD1. The germline V gene encodes CDR1 LNHDA and CDR2 SQIVND (reference sequence). Trimming removed 5 bases from V and 4 bases from J; junction bases left unmatched: 8. The length of the CDR3 is 14 residues. CDR3 loop: CASSHTGAGYEQYF. For the CDR3, the DNA is TGTGCCAGTAGTCATACAGGGGCTGGGTACGAGCAGTACTTC.

The gene calls are TRBV5-1 and TRBJ2-7; unclear D gene. The ends were cut back, 0 bases at V and 2 bases at J, with 15 bases in the middle. The germline gives CDR1 SGHRS, CDR2 YFSETQ. The CDR3 runs 16 residues. CDR3 nucleotides: TGCGCCAGCAGCTTGGAGGGCACTAAGAATGCCTACGAGCAGTACTTC. It codes for CASSLEGTKNAYEQYF.

This chain connects TRBV5-1 to TRBJ2-5, with D possibly called TRBD1 or TRBD2 (5 bases each). With 6 bases removed from V and 4 bases from J, the gap between germline ends came to 19 bases. The CDR3 runs to 15 residues. Germline CDR1 SGHRS, CDR2 YFSETQ. The CDR3 here is CASTPPGPRGETQYF. As DNA, the CDR3 is TGCGCCAGCACCCCCCCCGGGCCGAGGGGAGAGACCCAGTACTTC.

V gene TRBV12-5 combines with J gene TRBJ1-2; weak D call: TRBD1 (5 bases). CDR3 length: 17 amino acids. Looked up from germline, CDR1 is LGHNT and CDR2 is FRNRAP. The V end lost 2 bases, the J end lost 7 bases, and 23 bases lay between the germline ends. The CDR3 here is CASGLTIRGGGVVGYTF. The CDR3 nucleotides read TGTGCTAGTGGTTTGACAATACGAGGCGGGGGAGTCGTTGGCTACACCTTC.

A single count supports this clone. V gene TRBV6-5 combines with J gene TRBJ1-5; 8 nucleotides agree with TRBD1. There are 14 residues in the CDR3. The V and J ends lost 7 bases and 4 bases, in that order; junction bases with no gene match: 6. The germline V gene has CDR1 MNHEY and CDR2 SVGAGI. The DNA of the CDR3 is TGTGCCAGCAAAATTACAGGGGGGAATCAGCCCCAGCATTTT. It encodes CASKITGGNQPQHF.

The chain links TRBV5-1 to TRBJ2-3, with a tentative D call TRBD2 (5 bases). This CDR3 region has 16 residues. The V end lost 4 bases, the J end lost 0 bases, and 15 bases lay between the germline ends. Germline V gene lookup returns CDR1 SGHRS and CDR2 YFSETQ. As DNA, the CDR3 is TGCGCCAGCAGCGGGCAGGAAGGGAGTAGCACAGATACGCAGTATTTT. Translation: CASSGQEGSSTDTQYF. Drawing the rest from reference TRBV5-1 and TRBJ2-3, the complete variable domain is KAGVTQTPRYLIKTRGQQVTLSCSPISGHRSVSWYQQTPGQGLQFLFEYFSETQRNKGNFPGRFSGRQFSNSRSEMNVSTLELGDSALYLCASSGQEGSSTDTQYFGPGTRLTVL.

The chain employs TRBV4-1 and TRBJ1-2; D is uncertain. The CDR3 is made up of 14 amino acids. Trimming removed 4 bases from V and 5 bases from J, with 14 bases in between. Germline V CDR1 and CDR2: MGHRA, YSYEKL. In nucleotides, the CDR3 is TGCGCCAGCAGCCCAGCGGCAGTGGGATATGGCTACACCTTC. It specifies CASSPAAVGYGYTF.

The rearrangement links TRBV21-1 to TRBJ2-2. TRBV21-1 is a listed pseudogene. The CDR3 extends over 14 amino acids. The CDR3 region is CASSKTDHTGELFF. CDR3 nucleotide sequence: TGTGCCAGCAGCAAAACGGATCACACCGGGGAGCTGTTTTTT.

The chain uses TRBV7-3 and TRBJ1-2; the D gene is possibly TRBD1 (5 bases). This CDR3 spans 18 amino acids. The V end was cut by 3 bases, the J end by 3 bases, with 23 bases between. Per the germline V gene, CDR1 is SGHTA and CDR2 is FQGTGA. CDR3 DNA: TGTGCCAGCAGCTTCCCCACCGGGACCTCAGAGGTAGACTATGGCTACACCTTC. Encoded protein: CASSFPTGTSEVDYGYTF.

This rearrangement joins TRBV27 to TRBJ2-7, with 8 bases matching TRBD1. V shed 3 bases, J shed 2 bases, and the junction held 9 bases outside the gene matches. The CDR3 length is 16 residues. Germline lookup yields CDR1 MNHEY and CDR2 SMNVEV (reference sequence). The CDR3 protein is CASSFGRQGRPYEQYF. The CDR3 nucleotides read TGTGCCAGCAGTTTCGGACGACAGGGGAGGCCCTACGAGCAGTACTTC.

This clone was seen more than once but under ten times. The rearrangement uses TRBV19 and TRBJ2-7; D call uncertain. The CDR3 extends over 11 amino acids. V was pared by 6 bases and J by 5 bases, with 8 bases between. Germline assignment: CDR1 LNHDA and CDR2 SQIVND (reference sequence). The CDR3: CASSEYHEQYF. CDR3 DNA sequence: TGTGCCAGTAGCGAGTACCACGAGCAGTACTTC.

The rearrangement links TRBV27 to TRBJ1-3; tentative D call: TRBD1 (5 bases). Germline assignment: CDR1 MNHEY and CDR2 SMNVEV (reference sequence). There are 15 residues in the CDR3. Trimming cost V 6 bases and J 2 bases, with 14 bases left between them. CDR3 amino acids: CASSLGTAPGNTIYF. In nucleotides, the CDR3 is TGTGCCAGCAGCCTAGGGACGGCCCCTGGAAACACCATATATTTT.

As regards this clone: Other nucleotide sequences in the sample specify the same CDR3. The V and J genes are TRBV14 and TRBJ1-4, with unresolved D. CDR1 and CDR2 (germline): SGHDN, FVKESK. V was pared by 1 base and J by 4 bases, with 4 bases between. The CDR3 loop spans 13 amino acids. The CDR3 DNA reads as TGTGCCAGCAGCCAAGGGGGTAATGAAAAACTGTTTTTT. It is translated as CASSQGGNEKLFF.

The rearrangement joins TRBV25-1 to TRBJ1-1; the match to TRBD1 covers 10 bases. The CDR3 has 17 residues. The V gene end was trimmed by 1 base and the J gene end by 2 bases; junction bases not matched to a gene: 7. Germline values: CDR1 MGHDK, CDR2 SYGVNS. In DNA, the CDR3 is TGTGCCAGCAGTGAATTATTGACAGGGGGCGGAAACACTGAAGCTTTCTTT. Its protein is CASSELLTGGGNTEAFF.

The chain carries TRBV2 and TRBJ2-7; the D gene could be TRBD1 or TRBD2 (5 bases each). The length of the CDR3 is 14 residues. Germline assignment: CDR1 SNHLY and CDR2 FYNNEI. V was shortened by 6 bases and J by 7 bases, with 19 bases between the two germline ends. In DNA, the CDR3 is TGTGCCAGCAGGCCACGGGACGCCAGTGGGGAGCAGTACTTC. This sequence encodes CASRPRDASGEQYF.